This T cell receptor beta chain emerged from a study of T cells in Graves' hyperthyroidism and ophthalmopathy. RNA transcripts provided the source from which TCR beta CDR3 regions were amplified. The HTBI primer set drove a first-round RT-PCR of the TCR CDR3. From the multiplex PCR reads, TCRdb called clonotypes with MiXCR, one entry per CDR3 protein. The sample shows approximately 300,000 distinct CDR3 sequences, about 17% of them seen only once. Germline V gene data show CDR1 as DFQATT and CDR2 as SNEGSKA (reference sequence). The CDR3 length is 12 residues. Trimming stripped 6 bases from V and 5 bases from J, with 14 bases between.

The sequenced sample consisted of blood. This clonotype originated in a woman in her sixties with Graves' ophthalmopathy. This chain connects TRBV20-1 to TRBJ2-7; D remains ambiguous. DNA for the CDR3: TGCAGTGCCGCTACAACTACAGACGAGCAGTACTTC. Residues: CSAATTTDEQYF.